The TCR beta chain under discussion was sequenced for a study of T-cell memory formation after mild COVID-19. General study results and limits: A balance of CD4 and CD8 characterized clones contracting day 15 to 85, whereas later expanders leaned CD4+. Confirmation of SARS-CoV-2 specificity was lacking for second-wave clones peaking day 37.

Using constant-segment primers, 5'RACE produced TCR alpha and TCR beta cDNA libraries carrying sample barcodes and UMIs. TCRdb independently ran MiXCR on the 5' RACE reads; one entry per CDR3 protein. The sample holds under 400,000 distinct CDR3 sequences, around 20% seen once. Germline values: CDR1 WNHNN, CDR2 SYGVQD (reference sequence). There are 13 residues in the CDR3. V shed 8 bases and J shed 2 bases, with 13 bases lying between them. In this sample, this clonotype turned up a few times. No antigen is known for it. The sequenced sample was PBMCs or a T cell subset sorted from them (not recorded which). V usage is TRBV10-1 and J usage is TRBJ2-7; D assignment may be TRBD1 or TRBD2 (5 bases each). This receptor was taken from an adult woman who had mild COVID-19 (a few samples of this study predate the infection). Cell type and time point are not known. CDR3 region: CASPTGRTYEQYF. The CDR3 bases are TGCGCCAGCCCAACGGGACGGACCTACGAGCAGTACTTC.